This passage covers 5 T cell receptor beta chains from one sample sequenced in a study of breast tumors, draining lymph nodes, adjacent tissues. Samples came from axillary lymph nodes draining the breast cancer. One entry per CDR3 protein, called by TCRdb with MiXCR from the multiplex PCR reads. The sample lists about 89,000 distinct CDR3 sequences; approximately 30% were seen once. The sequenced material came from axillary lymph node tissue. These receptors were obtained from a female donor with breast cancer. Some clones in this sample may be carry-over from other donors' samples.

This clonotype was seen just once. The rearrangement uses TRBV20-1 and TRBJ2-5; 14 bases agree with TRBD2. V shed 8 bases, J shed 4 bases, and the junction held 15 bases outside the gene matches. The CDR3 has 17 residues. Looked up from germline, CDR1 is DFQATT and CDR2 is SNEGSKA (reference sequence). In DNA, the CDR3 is TGCAGTTTTTTTTCGGGACTAGCGGGAGCGGGCGGAGAGACCCAGTACTTC. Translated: CSFFSGLAGAGGETQYF.

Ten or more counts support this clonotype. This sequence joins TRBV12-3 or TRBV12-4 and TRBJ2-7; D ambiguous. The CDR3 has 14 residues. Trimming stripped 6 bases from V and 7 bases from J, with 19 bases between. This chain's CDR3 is CASSSTTGVSEQYF. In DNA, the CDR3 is TGTGCCAGCAGCTCAACCACTGGTGTTTCTGAGCAGTACTTC.

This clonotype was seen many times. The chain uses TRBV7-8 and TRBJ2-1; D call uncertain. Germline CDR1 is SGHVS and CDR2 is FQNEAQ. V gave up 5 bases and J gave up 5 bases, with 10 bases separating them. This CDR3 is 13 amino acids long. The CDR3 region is CASSPPAHNEQFF. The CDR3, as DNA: TGTGCCAGCAGCCCACCAGCGCACAATGAGCAGTTCTTC.

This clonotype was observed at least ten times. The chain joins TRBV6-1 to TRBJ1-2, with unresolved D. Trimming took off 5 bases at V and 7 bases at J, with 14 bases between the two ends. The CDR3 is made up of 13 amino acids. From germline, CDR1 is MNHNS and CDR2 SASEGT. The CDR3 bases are TGTGCCAGCAGTCAAGGGTCGGTTGGTGGCTACACCTTC. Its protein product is CASSQGSVGGYTF.

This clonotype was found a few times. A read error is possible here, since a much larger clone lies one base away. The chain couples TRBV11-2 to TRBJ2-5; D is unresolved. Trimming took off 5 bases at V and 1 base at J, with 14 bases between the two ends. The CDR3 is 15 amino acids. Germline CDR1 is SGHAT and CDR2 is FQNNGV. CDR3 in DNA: TGTGCCAGCAGCCAGAGTTTTGGGTCCCAAGAGACCCAGTACTTC. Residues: CASSQSFGSQETQYF.